This TCR beta chain emerged from a study of glioma-infiltrating T cells after dendritic cell vaccination. About the research overall: Dendritic cells derived from monocytes and pulsed with autologous tumor lysate formed the vaccine. Overall study findings and caveats: Higher pretreatment TIL content predicted longer progression-free time and survival.

With regard to this clone: What it binds is not known.

Described time point: after dendritic cell vaccination, including at tumor progression/relapse. Input was approximately 1.8 ug genomic DNA, or all available if less. Only in-frame clones appear in the TCRdb table, and some are missing; sequencing was by immunoSEQ multiplex PCR. The table lists 99,000 or so clones, nearly 90% of them singletons. Germline assignment: CDR1 SEHNR and CDR2 FQNEAQ (reference sequence). CDR3 length: 16 amino acids. With 3 bases clipped from V and 0 bases from J, the junction kept 5 bases outside the gene matches. The specimen was blood, collected after dendritic cell vaccination. The chain links TRBV7-9 to TRBJ1-5, with 7 bases fitting TRBD1. This TCR was sampled from a human donor with glioblastoma. CDR3 sequence (DNA): TGTGCCAGCAGCTTCGACAGGGCCCATAGCAATCAGCCCCAGCATTTT. This sequence encodes CASSFDRAHSNQPQHF.